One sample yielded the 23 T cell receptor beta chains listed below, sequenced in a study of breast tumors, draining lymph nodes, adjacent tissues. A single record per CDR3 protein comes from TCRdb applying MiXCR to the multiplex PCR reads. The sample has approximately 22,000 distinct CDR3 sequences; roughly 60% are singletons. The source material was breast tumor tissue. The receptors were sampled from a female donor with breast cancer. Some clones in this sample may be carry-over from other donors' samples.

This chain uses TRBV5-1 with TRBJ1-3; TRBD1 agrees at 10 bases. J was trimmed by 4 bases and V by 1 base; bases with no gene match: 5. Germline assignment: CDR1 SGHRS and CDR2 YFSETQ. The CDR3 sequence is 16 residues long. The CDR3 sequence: CASSLSGTGAGNTIYF. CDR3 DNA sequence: TGCGCCAGCAGCTTGTCAGGGACAGGGGCCGGAAACACCATATATTTT. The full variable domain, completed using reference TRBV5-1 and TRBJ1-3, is KAGVTQTPRYLIKTRGQQVTLSCSPISGHRSVSWYQQTPGQGLQFLFEYFSETQRNKGNFPGRFSGRQFSNSRSEMNVSTLELGDSALYLCASSLSGTGAGNTIYFGEGSWLTVV.

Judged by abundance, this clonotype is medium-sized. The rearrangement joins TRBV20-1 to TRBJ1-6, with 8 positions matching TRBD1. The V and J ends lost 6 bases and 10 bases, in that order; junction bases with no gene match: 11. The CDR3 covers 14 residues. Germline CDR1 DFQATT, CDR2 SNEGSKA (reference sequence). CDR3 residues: CSAESGGAGSPLHF. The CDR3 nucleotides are TGCAGTGCAGAGTCAGGGGGCGCAGGATCACCCCTCCACTTT.

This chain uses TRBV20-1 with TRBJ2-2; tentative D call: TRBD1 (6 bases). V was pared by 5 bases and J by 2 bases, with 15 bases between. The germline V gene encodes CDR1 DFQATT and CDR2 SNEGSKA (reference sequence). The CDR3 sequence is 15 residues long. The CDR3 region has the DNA TGCAGTGCTGTCGGCGAGGGGGACAACACCGGGGAGCTGTTTTTT. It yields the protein CSAVGEGDNTGELFF.

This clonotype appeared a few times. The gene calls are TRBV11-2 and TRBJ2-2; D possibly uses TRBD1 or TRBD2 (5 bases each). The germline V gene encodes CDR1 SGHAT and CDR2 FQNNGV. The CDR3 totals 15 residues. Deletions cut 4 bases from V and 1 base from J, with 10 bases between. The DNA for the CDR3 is TGTGCCAGCAGCTCGTGGGACGGGAACACCGGGGAGCTGTTTTTT. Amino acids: CASSSWDGNTGELFF.

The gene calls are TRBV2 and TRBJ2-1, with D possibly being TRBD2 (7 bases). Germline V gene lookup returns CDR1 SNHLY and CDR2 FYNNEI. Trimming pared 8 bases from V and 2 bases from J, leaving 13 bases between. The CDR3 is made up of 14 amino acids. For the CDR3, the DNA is TGTGCCAGCGGGGGGCTAGCGGCCTACAATGAGCAGTTCTTC. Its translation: CASGGLAAYNEQFF.

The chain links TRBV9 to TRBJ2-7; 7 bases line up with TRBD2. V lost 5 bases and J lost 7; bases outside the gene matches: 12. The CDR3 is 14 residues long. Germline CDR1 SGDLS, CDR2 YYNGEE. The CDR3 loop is CASSDSGGSKEQYF. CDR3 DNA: TGTGCCAGCAGTGATTCGGGGGGAAGTAAGGAGCAGTACTTC.

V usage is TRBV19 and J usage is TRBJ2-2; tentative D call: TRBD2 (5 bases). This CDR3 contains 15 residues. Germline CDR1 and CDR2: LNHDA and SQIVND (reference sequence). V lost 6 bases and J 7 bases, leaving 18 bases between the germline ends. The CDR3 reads CASRSGKAWGGELFF. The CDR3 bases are TGTGCCAGTAGATCCGGGAAGGCTTGGGGCGGGGAGCTGTTTTTT.

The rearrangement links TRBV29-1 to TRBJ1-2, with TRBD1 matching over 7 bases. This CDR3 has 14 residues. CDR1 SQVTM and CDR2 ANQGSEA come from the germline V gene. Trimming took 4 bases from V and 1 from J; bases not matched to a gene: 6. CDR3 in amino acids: CSVVGGEGNYGYTF. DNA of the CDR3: TGCAGCGTTGTAGGGGGCGAGGGTAACTATGGCTACACCTTC.

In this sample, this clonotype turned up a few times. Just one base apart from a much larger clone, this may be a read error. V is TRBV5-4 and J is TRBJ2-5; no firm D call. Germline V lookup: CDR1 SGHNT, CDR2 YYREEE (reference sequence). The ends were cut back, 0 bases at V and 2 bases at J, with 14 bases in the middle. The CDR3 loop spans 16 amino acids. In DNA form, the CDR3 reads TGTGCCAGCAGCTTGGCCGTCACCTACTCGCAAGAGACCCAGTACTTC. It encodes CASSLAVTYSQETQYF.

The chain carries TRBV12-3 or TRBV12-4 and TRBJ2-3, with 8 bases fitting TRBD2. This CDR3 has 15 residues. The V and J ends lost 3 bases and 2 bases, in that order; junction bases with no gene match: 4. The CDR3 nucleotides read TGTGCCAGCAGTTTTTACGGGGGGGCCACAGATACGCAGTATTTT. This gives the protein CASSFYGGATDTQYF.

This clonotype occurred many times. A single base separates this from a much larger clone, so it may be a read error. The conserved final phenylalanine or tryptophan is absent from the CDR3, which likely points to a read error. The CDR3 DNA reads TGTGCCAGCAGCGAACACCCTGGCGATGAGCAGTTCTCC. Translated, it gives CASSEHPGDEQFS. The chain employs TRBV9 and TRBJ2-1; D gene ambiguous. The germline V and J ends were trimmed by 3 bases and 8 bases, with 12 bases remaining between them. CDR3 length: 13 residues. The germline V gene has CDR1 SGDLS and CDR2 YYNGEE.

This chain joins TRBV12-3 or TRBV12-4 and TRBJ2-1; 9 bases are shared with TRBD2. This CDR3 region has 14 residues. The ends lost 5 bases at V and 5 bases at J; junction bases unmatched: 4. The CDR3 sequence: CASSPGLANNEQFF. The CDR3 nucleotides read TGTGCCAGCAGTCCGGGACTAGCTAACAATGAGCAGTTCTTC.

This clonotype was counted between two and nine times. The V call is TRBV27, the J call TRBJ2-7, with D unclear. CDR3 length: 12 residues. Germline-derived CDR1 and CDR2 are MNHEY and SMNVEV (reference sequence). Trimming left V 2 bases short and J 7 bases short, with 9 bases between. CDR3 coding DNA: TGTGCCAGCAGTTTACAGTCGCGGGAGCAGTACTTC. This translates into CASSLQSREQYF.

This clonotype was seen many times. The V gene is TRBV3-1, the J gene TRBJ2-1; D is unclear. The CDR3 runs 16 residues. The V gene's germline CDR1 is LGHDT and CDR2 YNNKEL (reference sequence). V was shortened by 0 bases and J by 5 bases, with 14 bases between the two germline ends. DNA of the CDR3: TGTGCCAGCAGCCAAGAAGGACGTCGTTGGGACAATGAGCAGTTCTTC. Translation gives CASSQEGRRWDNEQFF.

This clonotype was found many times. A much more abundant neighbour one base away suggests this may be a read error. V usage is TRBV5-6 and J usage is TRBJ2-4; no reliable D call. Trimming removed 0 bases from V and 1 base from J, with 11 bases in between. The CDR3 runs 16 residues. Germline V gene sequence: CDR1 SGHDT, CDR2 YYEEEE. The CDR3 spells CASSLAAALAKNIQYF. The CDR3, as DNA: TGTGCCAGCAGCTTGGCCGCAGCGTTGGCCAAAAACATTCAGTACTTC.

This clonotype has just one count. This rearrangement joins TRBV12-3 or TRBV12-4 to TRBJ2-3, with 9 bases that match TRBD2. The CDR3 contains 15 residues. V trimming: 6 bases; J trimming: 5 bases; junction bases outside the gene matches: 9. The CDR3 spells CASSQGLAGGDTQYF. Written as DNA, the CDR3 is TGTGCCAGCAGCCAGGGACTAGCAGGGGGAGATACGCAGTATTTT.

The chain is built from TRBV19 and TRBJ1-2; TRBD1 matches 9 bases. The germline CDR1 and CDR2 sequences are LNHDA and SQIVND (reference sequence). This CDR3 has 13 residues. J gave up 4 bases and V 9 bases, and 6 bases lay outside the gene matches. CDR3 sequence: CASRTGVGYGYTF. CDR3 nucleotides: TGTGCCAGCCGGACAGGGGTGGGCTATGGCTACACCTTC.

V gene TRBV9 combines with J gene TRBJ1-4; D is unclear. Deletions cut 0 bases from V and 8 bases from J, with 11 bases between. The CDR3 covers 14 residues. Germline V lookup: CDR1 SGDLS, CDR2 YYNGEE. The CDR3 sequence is CASSVARAREKLFF. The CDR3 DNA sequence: TGTGCCAGCAGCGTAGCTAGGGCACGAGAAAAACTGTTTTTT.

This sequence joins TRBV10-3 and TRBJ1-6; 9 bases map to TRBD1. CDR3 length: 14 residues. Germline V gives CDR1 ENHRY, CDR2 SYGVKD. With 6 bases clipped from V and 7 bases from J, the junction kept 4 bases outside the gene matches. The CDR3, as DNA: TGTGCCATCAGGAGGACAGGGGAGAATTCACCCCTCCACTTT. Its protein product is CAIRRTGENSPLHF.

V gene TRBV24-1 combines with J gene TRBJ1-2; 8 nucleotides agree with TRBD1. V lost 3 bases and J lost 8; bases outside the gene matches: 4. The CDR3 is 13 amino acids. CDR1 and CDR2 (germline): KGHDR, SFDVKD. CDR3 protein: CATSDRTGLGYTF. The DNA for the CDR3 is TGTGCCACCAGTGATAGGACAGGGCTCGGCTACACCTTC.

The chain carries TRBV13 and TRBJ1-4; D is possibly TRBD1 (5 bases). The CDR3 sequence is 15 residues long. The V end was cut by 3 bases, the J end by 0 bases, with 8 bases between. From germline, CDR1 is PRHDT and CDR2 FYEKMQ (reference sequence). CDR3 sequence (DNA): TGTGCCAGCAGCTTTGGCAGGGCAACTAATGAAAAACTGTTTTTT. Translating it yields CASSFGRATNEKLFF.

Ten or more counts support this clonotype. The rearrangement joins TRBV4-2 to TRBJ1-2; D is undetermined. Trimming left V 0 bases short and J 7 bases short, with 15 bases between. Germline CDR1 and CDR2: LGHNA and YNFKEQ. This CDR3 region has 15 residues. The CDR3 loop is CASSQDVAGVSGYTF. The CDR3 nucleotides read TGTGCCAGCAGCCAAGACGTTGCAGGTGTGAGTGGCTACACCTTC.

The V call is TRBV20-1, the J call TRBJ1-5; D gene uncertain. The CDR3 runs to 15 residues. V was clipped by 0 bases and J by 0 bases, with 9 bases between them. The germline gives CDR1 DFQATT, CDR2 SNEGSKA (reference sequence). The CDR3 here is CSARERAYSNQPQHF. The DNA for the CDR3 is TGCAGTGCTAGAGAAAGGGCTTATAGCAATCAGCCCCAGCATTTT.